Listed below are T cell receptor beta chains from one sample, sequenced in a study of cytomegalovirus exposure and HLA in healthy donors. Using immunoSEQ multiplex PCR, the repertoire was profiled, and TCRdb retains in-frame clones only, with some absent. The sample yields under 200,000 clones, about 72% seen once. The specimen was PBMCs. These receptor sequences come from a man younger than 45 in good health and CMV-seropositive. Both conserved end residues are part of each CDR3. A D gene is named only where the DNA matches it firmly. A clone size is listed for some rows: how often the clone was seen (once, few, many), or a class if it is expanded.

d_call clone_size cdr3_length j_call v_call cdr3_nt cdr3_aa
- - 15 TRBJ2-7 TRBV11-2 TGTGCCAGCAGCCAGGCGGCAGGGCCGACCTACGAGCAGTACTTC CASSQAAGPTYEQYF
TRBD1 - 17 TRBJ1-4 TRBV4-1 TGCGCCAGCAGCCAAGGGGGACAGGGGGCGTCTAATGAAAAACTGTTTTTT CASSQGGQGASNEKLFF
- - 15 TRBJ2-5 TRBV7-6 TGTGCCAGCAGCTTAATGACGGCGGGGAAAGAGACCCAGTACTTC CASSLMTAGKETQYF
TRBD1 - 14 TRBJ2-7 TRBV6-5 TGTGCCAGCAGTCTCGGGCAGGGGGACTACGAGCAGTACTTC CASSLGQGDYEQYF
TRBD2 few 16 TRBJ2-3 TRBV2 TGTGCCAGCAGTCTGAGCGGGGGGTTAAGCACAGATACGCAGTATTTT CASSLSGGLSTDTQYF
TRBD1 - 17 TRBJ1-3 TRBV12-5 TGTGCTAGTGGTTTGTGGGCAGGGGGAACTCCTGGAAACACCATATATTTT CASGLWAGGTPGNTIYF
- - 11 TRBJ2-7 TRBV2 TGTGCCAGCAGTGTTTCTTACGAGCAGTACTTC CASSVSYEQYF
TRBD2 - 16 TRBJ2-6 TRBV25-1 TGTGCCAGCAGTGATGGACTAGCGGGATCCTTTAACGTCCTGACTTTC CASSDGLAGSFNVLTF
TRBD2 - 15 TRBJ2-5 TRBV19 TGTGCCAGTAGTATCCAGCGGGGTAGGCAGGAGACCCAGTACTTC CASSIQRGRQETQYF
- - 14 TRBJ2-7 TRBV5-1 TGCGCCAGCAGCTTGGCCCAACTAGGCGACGAGCAGTACTTC CASSLAQLGDEQYF
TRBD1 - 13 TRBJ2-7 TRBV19 TGTGCCAGTAGTCCGGGACAGAGCTACGAGCAGTACTTC CASSPGQSYEQYF
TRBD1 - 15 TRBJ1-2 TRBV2 TGTGCCAGCAGTGCCCGGACAGGGGCCCATGGTGGCTACACCTTC CASSARTGAHGGYTF
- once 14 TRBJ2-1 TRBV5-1 TGCGCCAGCAGCTGGGGAGGTCCCTACAATGAGCAGTTCTTC CASSWGGPYNEQFF
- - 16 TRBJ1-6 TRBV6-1 TGTGCCAGCAGTGAAGCAGGGAGCCTTTATAATTCACCCCTCCACTTT CASSEAGSLYNSPLHF
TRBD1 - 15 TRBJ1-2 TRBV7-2 TGTGCCAGCAGCACAGGACAGGGGGCTAACTATGGCTACACCTTC CASSTGQGANYGYTF
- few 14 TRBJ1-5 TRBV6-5 TGTGCCAGCAGTTTTCAGGGAAGCAATCAGCCCCAGCATTTT CASSFQGSNQPQHF
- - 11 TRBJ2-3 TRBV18 TGTGCCAGCTCGGGGCCTGATACGCAGTATTTT CASSGPDTQYF
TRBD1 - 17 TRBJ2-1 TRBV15 TGTGCCACCAGCAGACCTGGGACAGGGGAGGCGAACAATGAGCAGTTCTTC CATSRPGTGEANNEQFF
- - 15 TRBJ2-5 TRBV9 TGTGCCAGCAGCGTAGATCGGGGGATTGGAGAGACCCAGTACTTC CASSVDRGIGETQYF
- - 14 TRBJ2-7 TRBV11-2 TGTGCCAGCAGCTTACAGCGGGGACACTACGAGCAGTACTTC CASSLQRGHYEQYF
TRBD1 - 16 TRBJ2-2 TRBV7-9 TGTGCCAGCAGCTTAGGCCGGGACAGGGGGTCCGGGGAGCTGTTTTTT CASSLGRDRGSGELFF
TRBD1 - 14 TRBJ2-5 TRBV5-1 TGCGCCAGCAGCCCTACAGGGGGCGCAGAGACCCAGTACTTC CASSPTGGAETQYF
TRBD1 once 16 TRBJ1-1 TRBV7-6 TGTGCCAGCAGCCCGCACGCCGGGACAGGGGGCACTGAAGCTTTCTTT CASSPHAGTGGTEAFF
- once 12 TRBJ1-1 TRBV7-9 TGTGCCAGCAGCTTAGCGGAGGCAGGAGCTTTCTTT CASSLAEAGAFF
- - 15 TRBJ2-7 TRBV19 TGTGCCAGTAGTGCTCCTGGACAGTTCTCCTACGAGCAGTACTTC CASSAPGQFSYEQYF
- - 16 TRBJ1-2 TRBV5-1 TGCGCCAGCAGCTTGGCGGGGGTGACACCTAACTATGGCTACACCTTC CASSLAGVTPNYGYTF